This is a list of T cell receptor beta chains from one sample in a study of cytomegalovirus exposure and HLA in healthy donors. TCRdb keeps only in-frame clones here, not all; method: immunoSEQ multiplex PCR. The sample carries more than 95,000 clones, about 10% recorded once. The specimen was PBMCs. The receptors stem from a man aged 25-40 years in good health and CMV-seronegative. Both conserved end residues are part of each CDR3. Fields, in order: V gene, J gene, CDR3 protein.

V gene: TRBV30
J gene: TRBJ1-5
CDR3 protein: CAWKTGYWNQPQHF

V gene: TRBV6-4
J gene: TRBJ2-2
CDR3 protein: CASSVGAGGELFF

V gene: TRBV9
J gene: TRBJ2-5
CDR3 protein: CASSVVRGGTETQYF

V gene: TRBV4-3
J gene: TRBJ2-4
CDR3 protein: CASRQEVAGDIQYF

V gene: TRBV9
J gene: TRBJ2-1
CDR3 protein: CASTPGVSYNEQFF

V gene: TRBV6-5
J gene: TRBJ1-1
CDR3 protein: CASSYSVATEAFF

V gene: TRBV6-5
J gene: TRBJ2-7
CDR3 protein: CASSLGGEQYF

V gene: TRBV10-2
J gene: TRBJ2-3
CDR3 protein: CASSARSGGPQVTQYF

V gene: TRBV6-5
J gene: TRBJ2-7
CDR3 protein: CARTGTASYEQYF

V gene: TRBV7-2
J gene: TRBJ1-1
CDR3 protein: CASSLVRGPVGTEAFF

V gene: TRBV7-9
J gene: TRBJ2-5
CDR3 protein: CASSAGKETQYF

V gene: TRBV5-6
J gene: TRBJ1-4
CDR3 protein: CASSLNNLRGEKLFF

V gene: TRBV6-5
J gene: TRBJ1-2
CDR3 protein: CASSYGALYGYTF

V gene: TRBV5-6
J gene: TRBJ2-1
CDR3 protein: CASSLVGTYNEQFF

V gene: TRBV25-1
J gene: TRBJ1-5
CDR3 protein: CASSVSGTGNQPQHF

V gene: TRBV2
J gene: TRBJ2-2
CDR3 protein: CASKGQGDTGELFF

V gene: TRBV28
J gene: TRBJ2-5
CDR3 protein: CASSLWGARETQYF

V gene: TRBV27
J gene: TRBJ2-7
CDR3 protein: CASRTTSESSYEQYF

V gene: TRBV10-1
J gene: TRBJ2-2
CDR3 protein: CASSEGLAGPTGELFF

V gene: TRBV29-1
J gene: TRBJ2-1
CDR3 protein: CSVAGRTAGSYNEQFF

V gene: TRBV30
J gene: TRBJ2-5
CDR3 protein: CAFSKDRVQGGTQYF

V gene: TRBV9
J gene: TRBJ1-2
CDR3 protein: CASSVERTETFYGYTF

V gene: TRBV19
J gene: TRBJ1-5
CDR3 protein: CASSSTGVQPQHF

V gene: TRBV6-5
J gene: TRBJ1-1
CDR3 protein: CASSKDRIMNTEAFF

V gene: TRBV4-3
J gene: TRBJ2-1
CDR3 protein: CASSQDRGPYNEQFF

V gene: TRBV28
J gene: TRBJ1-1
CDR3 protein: CASSLGQGRIAFF

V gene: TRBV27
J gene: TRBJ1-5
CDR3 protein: CASSLWGDHQPQHF

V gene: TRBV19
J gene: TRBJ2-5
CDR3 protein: CASSFRLAGGETQYF